Presented here are 17 T cell receptor beta chains from one specimen sequenced in a study of cytomegalovirus exposure and HLA in healthy donors. Assay used: immunoSEQ multiplex PCR; TCRdb lists only in-frame clones, some missing. The sample consists of 55,000 to 75,000 clones, about 90% of them appearing once. Sequencing was carried out using PBMCs. These receptors came from a man between 18 and 35 years old in good health and CMV-seronegative.

The V gene is TRBV6-4, the J gene TRBJ2-1, with 9 bases fitting TRBD2. The CDR3 is 15 amino acids. J was trimmed by 2 bases and V by 1 base; bases with no gene match: 0. The germline V gene encodes CDR1 MRHNA and CDR2 SNTAGT. The CDR3 loop is CASSDLAGAYNEQFF. In DNA form, the CDR3 reads TGTGCCAGCAGTGACTTAGCGGGAGCCTACAATGAGCAGTTCTTC.

This sequence joins TRBV4-3 and TRBJ2-1, with 14 nucleotides matching TRBD2. This CDR3 has 17 residues. V lost 3 bases and J lost 8; bases outside the gene matches: 9. The germline V gene encodes CDR1 LGHNA and CDR2 YSLEER. The CDR3 reads CASSHPTGLAGVDEQFF. The CDR3 DNA reads TGCGCCAGCAGCCACCCAACGGGACTAGCGGGAGTAGATGAGCAGTTCTTC.

The rearrangement links TRBV6-5 to TRBJ1-1; D gene uncertain. CDR1 is MNHEY, CDR2 SVGAGI, per germline. V was shortened by 7 bases and J by 1 base, with 13 bases between the two germline ends. This CDR3 has 14 residues. As DNA, the CDR3 is TGTGCCAGCAAGCCGGGTAGGCCGAACACTGAAGCTTTCTTT. Protein product: CASKPGRPNTEAFF.

The CDR3 nucleotides read TGTGCCAGCAGCTTCGGGACAGGGCGGACAGATACGCAGTATTTT. Translating it yields CASSFGTGRTDTQYF. The J gene is TRBJ2-3, the V gene TRBV7-8, with 9 bases that match TRBD1. This CDR3 has 15 amino acids. V trimming: 3 bases; J trimming: 3 bases; junction bases outside the gene matches: 4. Per the germline V gene, CDR1 is SGHVS and CDR2 is FQNEAQ.

The chain couples TRBV7-2 to TRBJ2-3; the match to TRBD2 covers 8 bases. Germline V gene data show CDR1 as SGHTA and CDR2 as FQGNSA. CDR3 length: 15 residues. Trimming cost V 7 bases and J 6 bases; bases outside gene matches: 12. Written as DNA, the CDR3 is TGTGCCAGCACCCTCAGCGGGAGTACCGGGGATACGCAGTATTTT. Translating gives CASTLSGSTGDTQYF.

This clone has only one observation. This sequence joins TRBV29-1 and TRBJ2-2; the D gene is possibly TRBD1 (6 bases). CDR1 SQVTM and CDR2 ANQGSEA come from the germline V gene. Between the trimmed V and J ends, which lost 2 bases and 4 bases, there was a span of 11 bases. This CDR3 is built from 14 residues. The CDR3 loop is CSVEMGAGTGELFF. CDR3 nucleotide sequence: TGCAGCGTTGAAATGGGGGCAGGCACCGGGGAGCTGTTTTTT.

This clone has only one observation. This chain connects TRBV5-1 to TRBJ1-4; 7 nucleotides line up with TRBD1. The CDR3 sequence is 13 residues long. The ends lost 3 bases at V and 8 bases at J; junction bases unmatched: 4. The V gene's germline CDR1 is SGHRS and CDR2 YFSETQ. The CDR3 sequence is CASSSQGREKLFF. The CDR3 region has the DNA TGCGCCAGCAGCTCACAGGGGAGGGAAAAACTGTTTTTT.

The chain combines TRBV5-1 with TRBJ2-7, with TRBD2 identical over 7 bases. The CDR3 is 15 amino acids. The germline CDR1 and CDR2 sequences are SGHRS and YFSETQ. Trimming took 0 bases from V and 3 from J; bases not matched to a gene: 6. CDR3 sequence (DNA): TGCGCCAGCAGCTTGGGTGGCGGGGGAAGCTACGAGCAGTACTTC. Its protein is CASSLGGGGSYEQYF.

This chain links TRBV27 with TRBJ2-2; 12 bases align to TRBD2. The CDR3 sequence is 15 residues long. The V gene's germline CDR1 is MNHEY and CDR2 SMNVEV (reference sequence). The ends lost 6 bases at V and 4 bases at J; junction bases unmatched: 3. As DNA, the CDR3 is TGTGCCAGCAGAACTAGCGGGAGGCTCACCGGGGAGCTGTTTTTT. Encoded protein: CASRTSGRLTGELFF.

The chain uses TRBV7-2 and TRBJ2-7; D is unclear. The CDR3 sequence is 14 residues long. V was clipped by 5 bases and J by 1 base, with 12 bases between them. Germline CDR1 and CDR2: SGHTA and FQGNSA. Here the CDR3 DNA reads TGTGCCAGCAGCACCCAATTAGTTTCCTACGAGCAGTACTTC. Encoded protein: CASSTQLVSYEQYF. The entire variable domain, with the rest obtained from reference TRBV7-2 and TRBJ2-7, is as follows: GAGVSQSPSNKVTEKGKDVELRCDPISGHTALYWYRQSLGQGLEFLIYFQGNSAPDKSGLPSDRFSAERTGGSVSTLTIQRTQQEDSAVYLCASSTQLVSYEQYFGPGTRLTVT.

V and J are TRBV7-9 and TRBJ2-1, with TRBD2 matching 8 bases. There are 15 residues in the CDR3. V was pared by 5 bases and J by 4 bases, with 7 bases of the junction left unmatched. Per the germline V gene, CDR1 is SEHNR and CDR2 is FQNEAQ (reference sequence). The CDR3 coding sequence is TGTGCCAGCAGCCCGCAGCGGGAGTTGTACAATGAGCAGTTCTTC. This codes for CASSPQRELYNEQFF.

The genes are TRBV28 and TRBJ2-2, with TRBD1 identical over 7 bases. The CDR3 extends over 15 amino acids. The germline V gene encodes CDR1 MDHEN and CDR2 SYDVKM. The V and J ends lost 7 bases and 2 bases, in that order; junction bases with no gene match: 7. DNA for the CDR3: TGTGCCAGCACCTTGACAGGGACAAACACCGGGGAGCTGTTTTTT. Its protein is CASTLTGTNTGELFF. Full variable domain (missing parts from reference TRBV28 and TRBJ2-2): DVKVTQSSRYLVKRTGEKVFLECVQDMDHENMFWYRQDPGLGLRLIYFSYDVKMKEKGDIPEGYSVSREKKERFSLILESASTNQTSMYLCASTLTGTNTGELFFGEGSRLTVL.

The chain links TRBV5-1 to TRBJ2-7; D call uncertain. CDR3 size: 14 residues. Trimming removed 0 bases at V and 2 bases at J, with 9 bases between. Germline V gene sequence: CDR1 SGHRS, CDR2 YFSETQ. CDR3 DNA sequence: TGCGCCAGCAGCTTGGGTCTGGGCCCCTACGAGCAGTACTTC. It codes for CASSLGLGPYEQYF.

The chain recombines TRBV15 with TRBJ1-5; D may be TRBD1 (6 bases). V lost 0 bases and J 7 bases, leaving 13 bases between the germline ends. The CDR3 spans 15 residues. Germline lookup yields CDR1 LNHNV and CDR2 YYDKDF (reference sequence). This CDR3 reads CATSRDRDTRQPQHF. The CDR3 DNA is TGTGCCACCAGCAGAGATCGGGACACGAGACAGCCCCAGCATTTT.

J is TRBJ2-4 and V is TRBV19, with 12 bases matching TRBD1. This CDR3 comprises 14 residues. Germline trimming cut 3 bases from V and 8 bases from J; bases unmatched to any gene: 2. Looked up from germline, CDR1 is LNHDA and CDR2 is SQIVND (reference sequence). CDR3 residues: CASSMGQGAYIQYF. The CDR3 DNA sequence: TGTGCCAGTAGTATGGGACAGGGGGCCTACATTCAGTACTTC.

The J gene is TRBJ2-7, the V gene TRBV7-8; D is perhaps TRBD1 (6 bases). Trimming removed 2 bases from V and 1 base from J, with 12 bases in between. CDR1 is SGHVS, CDR2 FQNEAQ, per germline. This CDR3 region has 15 residues. The CDR3 DNA is TGTGCCAGCAGCTTACTGGGGGCGGCTTCCTACGAGCAGTACTTC. Translated: CASSLLGAASYEQYF.

The chain has TRBV7-2 and TRBJ2-7; 7 bases match TRBD2. The CDR3 spans 16 residues. V lost 5 bases, J lost 0 bases, and 10 bases stayed unmatched. Germline CDR1 is SGHTA and CDR2 is FQGNSA. CDR3 sequence reads: CASSPQVGGSSYEQYF. The CDR3 nucleotides are TGTGCCAGCAGCCCCCAAGTGGGCGGGAGCTCCTACGAGCAGTACTTC.